The entry that follows covers one TCR beta chain sequence. Antigen specificity is unknown. Germline V gene sequence: CDR1 LNHDA, CDR2 SQIVND (reference sequence). With 5 bases removed from V and 0 bases from J, the gap between germline ends came to 11 bases. This CDR3 spans 15 amino acids. The data were obtained in a study of T cell responses to AZD1222 COVID-19 vaccine. Points from the study as a whole: Only a handful of individuals given AZD1222 were seropositive at baseline. Spike-specific TCR breadth rose after two AZD1222 doses, and depth rose as well.

This table comes from immunoSEQ multiplex PCR, and its TCRdb copy is limited to in-frame clones, with some not included. Of about 130,000 clones in the sample, over 75% were seen once. This material consisted of peripheral blood, taken on day 0 of AZD1222 vaccination. The chain joins TRBV19 to TRBJ2-1, with D maybe TRBD2 (5 bases). The source of this sequence is an adult in good health. CDR3 DNA sequence: TGTGCCAGTAGTGTCGCTGGGAGCTCCTACAATGAGCAGTTCTTC. Its translation is CASSVAGSSYNEQFF.